This T cell receptor (beta chain) was retrieved from a study of CD8+ T cells in alopecia areata. This clone has just a few counts. Antigen: not known. The V gene lost 5 bases and the J gene lost 4 bases, with 6 bases spanning the gap. CDR1 and CDR2 (germline): SQVTM, ANQGSEA. The CDR3 consists of 11 residues. cDNA serving as the sequencing template came from extracted, reverse transcribed RNA. TCRdb's copy holds only in-frame clones and misses some; the assay was immunoSEQ multiplex PCR. Of about 110,000 clones in the sample, approximately 59% were seen once. Starting from PBMCs, sorting isolated CD4+ and CD8+ T cells. General observations from the study: Normal skin's resident alphabeta T cells are also sequenced in scalp samples. Scalp lesions, especially in alopecia totalis/universalis, had higher clonality than normal scalp.

This sequence joins TRBV29-1 and TRBJ2-1; D is unresolved. Sequenced material: CD8+ T cells sorted from blood. The TCR originated in a human donor in good health. CDR3 residues: CSVPKYNEQFF. CDR3 DNA sequence: TGCAGCGTTCCGAAGTACAATGAGCAGTTCTTC.